This TCR beta chain was obtained from a study of blood T cell repertoires in COVID-19 (dated by TCRdb to 2018 to 2020). About the investigation overall: Samples covering the acute and convalescent phases of COVID-19 were provided by collaborators in the United States, Italy and Spain. The prospective study material was composed of cDNA or gDNA derived from T cells, B-cell-depleted T cells, or PBMCs. The dataset comprised deeply sampled blood TCRbeta repertoires from subjects exposed to, actively infected with, or recovered from COVID-19. The repertoires were made available in a free public database intended to serve as a resource for research on the immune response to SARS-CoV-2. Samples came from the ongoing ImmuneRACE study (first 160 participants) plus 1,254 subjects from 6 global collaborators. Nearly every sample came with metadata listing a de-identified subject ID, COVID-19 status, age in years and sex. HLA class I and class II types, where available, came from metadata supplied by the sample provider rather than from assay-based typing.

Overall study outcomes, separate from this receptor: Clinical and demographic metadata were provided uncurated, with the amount varying by source and participant.

TCRbeta CDR3 regions were amplified from genomic DNA using the immunoSEQ Assay, a bias-controlled multiplex PCR. The study's processing was this. Within the assay, amplification of reference gene primers was used to estimate how many nucleated cells each sample contained. To quantify the absolute abundance of each unique TCRbeta CDR3 rearrangement, sequence reads were collapsed and filtered. For each sample, productive Simpson clonality was calculated as the square root of Simpson's diversity index over productive rearrangements. TCRdb retrieved this table from immuneACCESS and kept in-frame rearrangements only. Not all clones are present; in checked studies, unresolved V genes account for under half, and no reason is known for the remainder. V, J and clone size are those of that table, while D and trimming were read from the DNA. The sample profile shows 300,000 or so clones; about 87% of them were found once. Approximately 6.6% of the sample rests with the top ten.

V lost 8 bases and J lost 5 bases; the stretch between them is 18 bases long. CDR1 and CDR2, per the germline V gene, are MNHEY and SVGAGI. The CDR3 starts with the cysteine, ends with the phenylalanine, and has 14 residues. Of all the DNA, just the CDR3 is kept, 42 bases in frame from base 1. Another Seattle source contributed samples from volunteer blood donors who had recovered from COVID-19. The collaborating institutions used their own protocols to collect whole blood in K2EDTA tubes. For TCRbeta analysis, collaborator samples were shipped as frozen whole blood, as isolated PBMCs, or as DNA extracted from either sample type. As for this clone: What antigen it recognizes has not been identified. No base quality values were provided; no much bigger clone lies one nucleotide off.

The sequencing input was peripheral blood. The TCR comes from a woman aged 30 to 39 who had recovered from COVID-19. Recombination linked TRBV6-5 to TRBJ1-1; TRBD1 might be the D gene, on 6 matching bases. The CDR3 protein is CASRRGAVGTEAFF. The base sequence is TGTGCCAGCCGGCGGGGGGCGGTGGGAACTGAAGCTTTCTTT.